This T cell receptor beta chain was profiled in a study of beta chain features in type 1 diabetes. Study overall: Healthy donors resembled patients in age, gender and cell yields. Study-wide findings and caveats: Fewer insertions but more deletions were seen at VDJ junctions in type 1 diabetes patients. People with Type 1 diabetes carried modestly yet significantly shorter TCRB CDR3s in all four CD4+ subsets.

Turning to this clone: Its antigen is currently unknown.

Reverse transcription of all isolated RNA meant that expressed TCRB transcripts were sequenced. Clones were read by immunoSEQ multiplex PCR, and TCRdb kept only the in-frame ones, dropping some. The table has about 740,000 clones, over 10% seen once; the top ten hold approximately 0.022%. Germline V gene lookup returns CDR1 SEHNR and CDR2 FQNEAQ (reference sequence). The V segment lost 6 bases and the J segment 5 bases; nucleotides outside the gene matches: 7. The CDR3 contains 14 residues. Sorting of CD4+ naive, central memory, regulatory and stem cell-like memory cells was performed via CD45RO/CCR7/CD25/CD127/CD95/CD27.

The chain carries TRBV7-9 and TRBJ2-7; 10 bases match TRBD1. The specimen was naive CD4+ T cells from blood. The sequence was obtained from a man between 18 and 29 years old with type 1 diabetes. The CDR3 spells CASSSGQGYHEQYF. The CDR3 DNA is TGTGCCAGCAGTTCGGGACAGGGGTACCACGAGCAGTACTTC.